A single sample gave rise to the 27 T cell receptor beta chains below, sequenced in a study of CD8+ T cells in alopecia areata. Extracted RNA was reverse transcribed, and the resulting cDNA served as sequencing template. This table comes from immunoSEQ multiplex PCR, and its TCRdb copy is limited to in-frame clones, with some not included. Of about 180,000 clones in the sample, approximately 49% were seen once. Treatment defined: oral pan-JAK inhibitor, 5-10 mg twice daily. The starting material was CD8+ T cells sorted from blood, obtained around week 54, from a patient treated with tofacitinib. The receptors were sampled from a human donor with alopecia areata.

The chain joins TRBV6-1 to TRBJ2-7, with D perhaps matching TRBD2 (5 bases). There are 14 residues in the CDR3. In germline, CDR1 is MNHNS, CDR2 SASEGT. Trimming removed 2 bases at V and 3 bases at J, with 11 bases between. DNA for the CDR3: TGTGCCAGCAGTGAATCTGCGGGCGGCTACGAGCAGTACTTC. Amino acids: CASSESAGGYEQYF.

The CDR3: CASAALQDQETQYF. CDR3 nucleotides: TGTGCCAGCGCCGCACTACAGGACCAAGAGACCCAGTACTTC. The chain couples TRBV6-5 to TRBJ2-5, with D possibly being TRBD1 (5 bases). CDR1 MNHEY and CDR2 SVGAGI come from the germline V gene. The CDR3 has 14 residues. Trimming cost V 8 bases and J 0 bases, with 13 bases left between them.

The chain joins TRBV2 to TRBJ2-3, with unresolved D. The CDR3 loop spans 15 amino acids. Germline loops: CDR1 SNHLY, CDR2 FYNNEI. V lost 1 base and J 2 bases, leaving 10 bases between the germline ends. For the CDR3, the DNA is TGTGCCAGCAGTGAAGGGTTAGGCCTCACAGATACGCAGTATTTT. Translating it yields CASSEGLGLTDTQYF.

This clone was picked up a small number of times. The CDR3 DNA is TGTGCCAGCAGCCCTACCTTGGGAGGCCAATCTGAGCAGTTCTTC. Translated, it gives CASSPTLGGQSEQFF. The chain couples TRBV6-6 to TRBJ2-1; possibly TRBD2 for D (6 bases). CDR1 and CDR2 from the germline V gene are MNHNY and SVGAGI (reference sequence). CDR3 length: 15 amino acids. Trimming shortened V by 6 bases and J by 9 bases, and 21 bases separated the two germline ends.

The chain combines TRBV4-1 with TRBJ2-5, with 7 bases matching TRBD2. The CDR3 runs 18 residues. Germline trimming cut 0 bases from V and 2 bases from J; bases unmatched to any gene: 12. Germline loops: CDR1 MGHRA, CDR2 YSYEKL. The CDR3 loop is CASSQEGSGEGMQETQYF. The DNA for the CDR3 is TGCGCCAGCAGCCAAGAAGGGAGTGGGGAGGGGATGCAAGAGACCCAGTACTTC.

This sequence joins TRBV11-2 and TRBJ2-1; 11 bases match TRBD1. This CDR3 is built from 17 residues. The germline gives CDR1 SGHAT, CDR2 FQNNGV. V lost 5 bases to trimming and J lost 7 bases; unmatched junction nucleotides: 13. CDR3 nucleotides: TGTGCCAGCAGCCCCCGGGACAGGGGGGGTGCGTATAATGAGCAGTTCTTC. This sequence encodes CASSPRDRGGAYNEQFF.

The V and J genes are TRBV6-5 and TRBJ1-5; D remains unclear. CDR1 MNHEY and CDR2 SVGAGI come from the germline V gene. The CDR3 has 13 residues. Trimming shortened V by 2 bases and J by 0 bases, and 2 bases separated the two germline ends. The CDR3 here is CASSYNSNQPQHF. The DNA for the CDR3 is TGTGCCAGCAGTTACAATAGCAATCAGCCCCAGCATTTT.

This clone was seen a few times. The chain recombines TRBV30 with TRBJ1-1; no firm D call. Germline lookup yields CDR1 GTSNPN and CDR2 SVGIG (reference sequence). This CDR3 contains 14 residues. V was cut by 3 bases and J by 1 base, with 12 bases left in between. The CDR3 DNA is TGTGCCTGGAGCGCTGCTACAACGAACACTGAAGCTTTCTTT. It codes for CAWSAATTNTEAFF.

The chain joins TRBV5-1 to TRBJ1-1; D possibly corresponds to TRBD1 (5 bases). The CDR3 is 14 residues long. Trimming took off 2 bases at V and 0 bases at J, with 8 bases between the two ends. CDR1 and CDR2 from the germline V gene are SGHRS and YFSETQ. In DNA form, the CDR3 reads TGCGCCAGCAGCTTCAGACAGATGAACACTGAAGCTTTCTTT. Translating gives CASSFRQMNTEAFF.

V gene TRBV7-2 combines with J gene TRBJ1-5, with D perhaps matching TRBD1 (5 bases). The CDR3 totals 14 residues. From germline, CDR1 is SGHTA and CDR2 FQGNSA. The V end was cut by 3 bases, the J end by 1 base, with 7 bases between. The CDR3 reads CASSFRDSNQPQHF. The DNA of the CDR3 is TGTGCCAGCAGCTTCCGGGACAGCAATCAGCCCCAGCATTTT.

The J gene is TRBJ1-6, the V gene TRBV30; D is possibly TRBD1 (5 bases). The CDR3 is made up of 15 amino acids. V lost 2 bases and J lost 3, with 11 bases in between. Germline CDR1 and CDR2: GTSNPN and SVGIG (reference sequence). CDR3 in DNA: TGTGCCTGGAGTTGGGACGGTGGCTATAATTCACCCCTCCACTTT. It is translated as CAWSWDGGYNSPLHF.

This chain links TRBV6-5 with TRBJ1-6; D is ambiguous. Trimming stripped 6 bases from V and 3 bases from J, with 12 bases between. The germline V gene has CDR1 MNHEY and CDR2 SVGAGI. This CDR3 region has 15 residues. The CDR3 spells CASRAGRLYNSPLHF. CDR3 nucleotides: TGTGCCAGCAGGGCGGGAAGGCTCTATAATTCACCCCTCCACTTT.

J is TRBJ2-1 and V is TRBV29-1; 7 bases are a match to TRBD1. The CDR3 length is 14 residues. The trim removed 8 bases at V and 3 bases at J, leaving 10 bases unmatched. Per germline, CDR1 SQVTM and CDR2 ANQGSEA. The CDR3 spells CSCDRAGVYNEQFF. The CDR3 bases are TGCAGCTGTGACAGGGCAGGGGTCTACAATGAGCAGTTCTTC.

The chain has TRBV6-5 and TRBJ2-2; D not resolved. CDR3 length equals 10 residues. With 8 bases removed from V and 10 bases from J, the gap between germline ends came to 8 bases. The V gene's germline CDR1 is MNHEY and CDR2 SVGAGI. CDR3 nucleotide sequence: TGTGCCAGCGGCCACACGGAGCTGTTTTTT. Amino acid sequence: CASGHTELFF.

The sample holds a few counts of this clone. This sequence joins TRBV7-2 and TRBJ2-1; 12 bases fit TRBD1. Unmatched junction bases numbered 14, after V lost 5 bases and J lost 15 bases. CDR1 SGHTA and CDR2 FQGNSA come from the germline V gene. The CDR3 totals 15 residues. CDR3 bases: TGTGCCAGCAGCCCGCCCCGGGACAGGGGGCGATATCTGTTCTTC. This codes for CASSPPRDRGRYLFF.

This clone was seen a handful of times. This CDR3 is also generated by other DNA sequences in the sample. This sequence joins TRBV7-9 and TRBJ2-7, with D uncertain. In germline, CDR1 is SEHNR, CDR2 FQNEAQ (reference sequence). The CDR3 runs 12 residues. The germline V and J ends were trimmed by 3 bases and 4 bases, with 7 bases remaining between them. The CDR3 coding sequence is TGTGCCAGCAGCTTTTTGTCGTACGAGCAGTACTTC. Its protein is CASSFLSYEQYF.

V usage is TRBV4-3 and J usage is TRBJ2-1, with TRBD1 matching 10 bases. Germline V CDR1 and CDR2: LGHNA, YSLEER. The CDR3 length is 18 residues. J was trimmed by 6 bases and V by 0 bases; bases with no gene match: 11. DNA for the CDR3: TGCGCCAGCAGCCAAGACAACGCGGGACAGGGGAGGGGCAATGAGCAGTTCTTC. The encoded protein is CASSQDNAGQGRGNEQFF.

The chain is built from TRBV4-2 and TRBJ2-7; a possible D gene is TRBD2 (6 bases). V was shortened by 3 bases and J by 1 base, with 16 bases between the two germline ends. The CDR3 length is 16 residues. From germline, CDR1 is LGHNA and CDR2 YNFKEQ. The DNA for the CDR3 is TGTGCCAGCAGCCAGGATTCCGGGACTCGTTCCTACGAGCAGTACTTC. It translates to CASSQDSGTRSYEQYF.

V is TRBV2 and J is TRBJ1-1; a possible D gene is TRBD1 (5 bases). CDR3 size: 11 residues. Germline CDR1 is SNHLY and CDR2 is FYNNEI. Trimming removed 8 bases at V and 3 bases at J, with 7 bases between. The CDR3 coding sequence is TGTGCCAGCTGCAGGGACACTGAAGCTTTCTTT. This sequence encodes CASCRDTEAFF.

This clone was detected a few times. The rearrangement uses TRBV7-6 and TRBJ1-1; D is possibly TRBD1 (6 bases). The germline gives CDR1 SGHVS, CDR2 FNYEAQ. Trimming removed 1 base at V and 1 base at J, with 10 bases between. The CDR3 consists of 15 residues. CDR3 residues: CASSLGQGKNTEAFF. In DNA, the CDR3 is TGTGCCAGCAGCTTAGGCCAGGGGAAGAACACTGAAGCTTTCTTT.

Notes on this clone: A read error may produce the germline difference seen at one junction end. The chain employs TRBV30 and TRBJ2-7; D possibly corresponds to TRBD2 (5 bases). The CDR3 extends over 13 amino acids. Germline V gives CDR1 GTSNPN, CDR2 SVGIG (reference sequence). In nucleotides, the CDR3 is TGTGCCTGGAGTGTCTTGGACTCCCACGAGCAGTACTTC. Protein: CAWSVLDSHEQYF.

The rearrangement uses TRBV13 and TRBJ2-7; D unclear. The V and J ends lost 0 bases and 1 base respectively, with 4 bases between them. The germline V gene has CDR1 PRHDT and CDR2 FYEKMQ (reference sequence). This CDR3 contains 13 residues. The CDR3 reads CASSLGPSYEQYF. As DNA, the CDR3 is TGTGCCAGCAGCTTAGGACCGTCCTACGAGCAGTACTTC.

This clone appeared a few times. The chain recombines TRBV27 with TRBJ2-7, with D perhaps given as TRBD1 or TRBD2 (6 bases each). V gave up 8 bases and J gave up 2 bases, with 16 bases separating them. Germline CDR1 reads MNHEY; CDR2 reads SMNVEV (reference sequence). The CDR3 runs to 14 residues. CDR3 DNA sequence: TGTGCCAGCCGTCACGGGGGCAGTCCCTACGAGCAGTACTTC. Its protein product is CASRHGGSPYEQYF.

The chain links TRBV27 to TRBJ2-5; tentatively, D is TRBD1 or TRBD2 (5 bases each). CDR1 is MNHEY, CDR2 SMNVEV, per germline (reference sequence). V gave up 3 bases and J gave up 1 base, with 12 bases separating them. The CDR3 extends over 15 amino acids. Written as DNA, the CDR3 is TGTGCCAGCAGTTTTCTGCCAGGGACCCAAGAGACCCAGTACTTC. Translating it yields CASSFLPGTQETQYF.

J is TRBJ2-3 and V is TRBV4-1; TRBD2 might be the D (7 bases). The CDR3 totals 13 residues. Germline V gene data show CDR1 as MGHRA and CDR2 as YSYEKL. With 8 bases removed from V and 4 bases from J, the gap between germline ends came to 13 bases. The CDR3 spells CASGGGPADTQYF. The CDR3 DNA reads as TGCGCCAGCGGGGGGGGCCCCGCAGATACGCAGTATTTT.

This chain joins TRBV30 and TRBJ2-3; 9 bases line up with TRBD2. Germline V lookup: CDR1 GTSNPN, CDR2 SVGIG (reference sequence). Trimming removed 5 bases from V and 7 bases from J; junction bases left unmatched: 10. CDR3 size: 14 residues. The CDR3 DNA is TGTGCCTGGTCTGGCGGGGGGGCATCATATACGCAGTATTTT. Translated: CAWSGGGASYTQYF.

The genes are TRBV9 and TRBJ2-1; tentative D call: TRBD2 (6 bases). Trimming cost V 0 bases and J 10 bases, with 11 bases left between them. Germline V lookup: CDR1 SGDLS, CDR2 YYNGEE. The CDR3 is 13 residues long. CDR3 loop: CASSVARRAEQFF. The CDR3 nucleotides read TGTGCCAGCAGCGTAGCTAGGAGGGCCGAGCAGTTCTTC. The full variable domain, its missing parts supplied by reference TRBV9 and TRBJ2-1, is DSGVTQTPKHLITATGQRVTLRCSPRSGDLSVYWYQQSLDQGLQFLIQYYNGEERAKGNILERFSAQQFPDLHSELNLSSLELGDSALYFCASSVARRAEQFFGPGTRLTVL.